Here is one TCR beta chain with its context. The sample comes from a study of blood T cell repertoires in COVID-19. On the study more broadly: In each case, the material was cDNA or gDNA derived from T cells, B-cell-depleted T cells, or PBMCs.

Germline assignment: CDR1 SGHVS and CDR2 FQNEAQ. With V trimmed by 5 bases and J by 12 bases, 16 bases remained unmatched. The CDR3 spans 15 residues. Sequencing was performed with immunoSEQ multiplex PCR; in TCRdb, only in-frame clones are kept and a portion is missing. The sample consists of approximately 50,000 clones, roughly 87% of them appearing once. This TCR came from a human donor in a cohort sampled during active COVID-19. Sequenced material: peripheral blood. The chain carries TRBV7-8 and TRBJ2-1; TRBD1 matches at 7 bases. The DNA of the CDR3 is TGTGCCAGCAGCCAGGATCAGGTTTCCAGGACAGGGCAGTTCTTC. This translates into CASSQDQVSRTGQFF.